This TCR beta chain came from a study of blood T cell repertoires in COVID-19. Seattle patient enrollment occurred during active infection, with longitudinal follow-up thereafter. The CDR3 length is 15 residues. The germline gives CDR1 LGHNA, CDR2 YSLEER. V was cut by 0 bases and J by 1 base, with 8 bases left in between. In the original processing: It was from reference gene primer amplification that nucleated cell counts were estimated. Generated by immunoSEQ multiplex PCR, the TCRdb table keeps only in-frame clones and is missing some. The V and J calls and clone size are taken from that table; D and trimming were inferred from the DNA. The table includes 390,000 or so clones, approximately 87% detected once.

This TCR was recovered from a woman younger than 45 with COVID-19, enrolled during active disease. The chain has TRBV4-3 and TRBJ2-3; D unresolved. Sequencing was carried out using peripheral blood. CDR3 sequence reads: CASSQDGRGTDTQYF. Here the CDR3 DNA reads TGCGCCAGCAGCCAAGATGGCCGGGGCACAGATACGCAGTATTTT.